This T cell receptor (beta chain) is drawn from a study of T cell responses to AZD1222 COVID-19 vaccine. Study conclusions and caveats: White British ancestry dominated among donors, who included more females, and clonal diversity was possibly underestimated. A rise in Spike-specific TCR breadth and depth followed two AZD1222 doses. Unmutated variant regions are reportedly the target of nearly half of TCRs that are spike-specific. Baseline serostatus was positive in only a handful of AZD1222 recipients.

The method was immunoSEQ multiplex PCR; TCRdb's version includes in-frame clones alone and lacks a portion of them. The data show 110,000 or so clones, around nine tenths seen once. About this clone: What it recognizes is unknown.

The V and J ends lost 5 bases and 3 bases respectively, with 16 bases between them. The CDR3 extends over 15 amino acids. Germline V gene lookup returns CDR1 SGHAT and CDR2 FQNNGV. The sample consisted of peripheral blood, taken 28 days after the second AZD1222 dose. The V and J genes are TRBV11-2 and TRBJ1-1; D is uncertain. This clonotype was sampled from an adult who received the AZD1222 COVID-19 vaccine. The CDR3 spells CASSTRPRLDTEAFF. For the CDR3, the DNA is TGTGCCAGCAGCACGAGGCCTAGGCTGGACACTGAAGCTTTCTTT. The complete variable domain, with remaining parts taken from reference TRBV11-2 and TRBJ1-1, reads EAGVAQSPRYKIIEKRQSVAFWCNPISGHATLYWYQQILGQGPKLLIQFQNNGVVDDSQLPKDRFSAERLKGVDSTLKIQPAKLEDSAVYLCASSTRPRLDTEAFFGQGTRLTVV.